The 24 T cell receptor beta chains below come from one sample, sequenced in a study of CD8+ T cells in alopecia areata. The authors extracted RNA and reverse transcribed it into cDNA as the sequencing template. Using immunoSEQ multiplex PCR, the repertoire was profiled, and TCRdb retains in-frame clones only, with some absent. The sample offers around 300,000 clones and no singletons, the top ten holding around 1.2%. A panel of CD4, CD8alpha, NKG2D, NKG2ACE and other markers served to sort pooled cutaneous lymph node cells. Sample: CD4+ T cells sorted from a lymph node. Receptors were obtained from a C3H/HeJ mouse with alopecia areata. Mice of this strain are of MHC haplotype H2-k.

Turning to this clone: Mouse germline and gene names are used. The CDR3 extends 4 residues past the end of the read, so its final part is completed from the germline J gene. This chain uses TRBV13-1 with TRBJ2-1; 7 bases are shared with TRBD2. Germline CDR1 NSHNY, CDR2 SYGAGN. CDR3 size: 16 residues. V lost 1 base to trimming and J lost 1 base; unmatched junction nucleotides: 5. The CDR3 DNA, read in part, is TGTGCCAGCAGTGATTTTGGGGGGACGAACTATGCT. Amino acids: CASSDFGGTNYA. In full, the CDR3 reads CASSDFGGTNYAEQFF.

In its sample, this clone was seen a few times. Mouse germline and gene names are used. The read terminates 4 residues ahead of where the CDR3 ends, so the germline J gene completes it. Additional DNA sequences in this sample encode the identical CDR3. The genes are TRBV31 and TRBJ2-1, with 10 bases identical to TRBD2. The CDR3 has 14 residues. Per germline, CDR1 GKSSPN and CDR2 SITVG. V was pared by 1 base and J by 4 bases, with 1 base of the junction left unmatched. The CDR3 bases that were read are TGTGCCTGGAGTCGACTGGGGGGTTATGCT. Protein product: CAWSRLGGYA. The whole CDR3 protein reads CAWSRLGGYAEQFF.

With regard to this clone: The genes and germline here are from mouse. From the germline J gene comes the end of the CDR3, since the read stops 4 residues before it. Different DNA sequences within this sample yield the same CDR3. The V and J genes are TRBV13-1 and TRBJ1-1; 10 bases align to TRBD1. After removal of 5 bases from V and 3 bases from J, the junction contained 4 bases not matched to a gene. Per germline, CDR1 NSHNY and CDR2 SYGAGN. This CDR3 has 14 amino acids. Incomplete CDR3 DNA: TGTGCCAGCAGACGGGACAGGGGTGACACA. Its protein is CASRRDRGDT. The entire CDR3 protein is CASRRDRGDTEVFF.

This clone was counted between two and nine times. Gene names and germline match the mouse. The missing CDR3 end, 4 residues past where the read stops, is filled in from the germline J gene. The rearrangement links TRBV1 to TRBJ2-1; a possible D gene is TRBD1 (6 bases). The germline CDR1 and CDR2 sequences are NSQYPW and LRSPGD (reference sequence). The CDR3 has 15 residues. This CDR3 reads CTCSAEGRGGAEQFF. Incomplete CDR3 DNA: TGCACCTGCAGTGCAGAAGGCAGGGGAGGGGCT.

This clone was found a few times. Germline and genes here are mouse. The read ends 4 residues early relative to the CDR3; the germline J gene fills the gap. V gene TRBV4 combines with J gene TRBJ2-7; 7 bases match TRBD2. The CDR3 contains 13 residues. The V gene's germline CDR1 is LGHDT and CDR2 YNNKQL (reference sequence). The trim removed 5 bases at V and 3 bases at J, leaving 4 bases unmatched. CDR3 DNA, as far as it was read: TGTGCCAGCAGCCACGGGGGGGGCTAT. It translates to CASSHGGGY. The whole CDR3 reads CASSHGGGYEQYF.

This clone has more than one count but fewer than ten. Each gene name is a mouse one. Sequencing ends 4 residues short of the CDR3 end; the germline J gene provides the rest. The chain links TRBV19 to TRBJ2-7; D may be TRBD1 (6 bases). This CDR3 is 12 amino acids long. CDR1 and CDR2 from the germline V gene are FNHDT and SITEND (reference sequence). CDR3 DNA (partial): TGTGCCAGCAGTTCCCGGGACAAT. Protein sequence: CASSSRDN. The full CDR3 sequence reads CASSSRDNEQYF. The complete variable domain, with remaining parts taken from reference TRBV19 and TRBJ2-7, reads GGIITQTPKFLIGQEGQKLTLKCQQNFNHDTMYWYRQDSGKGLRLIYYSITENDLQKGDLSEGYDASREKKSSFSLTVTSAQKNEMAVFLCASSSRDNEQYFGPGTRLTVL.

In its sample, this clone was seen a few times. Gene and germline names: mouse. The read terminates 4 residues before the CDR3 end, so the remaining end is supplied by the germline J gene. V gene TRBV2 combines with J gene TRBJ2-5; D call uncertain. The CDR3 contains 13 residues. Germline V gene lookup returns CDR1 LGHNA and CDR2 YSYQKL. Trimming removed 3 bases from V and 0 bases from J, with 4 bases in between. The sequenced part of the CDR3 DNA is TGTGCCAGCAGCCACATTAACCAAGAC. It specifies CASSHINQD. The whole CDR3 sequence reads CASSHINQDTQYF.

This clone has more than one count but fewer than ten. Mouse gene names and germline throughout. With the read ending 4 residues before the CDR3 end, the germline J gene is used to fill in that end. This chain joins TRBV1 and TRBJ2-3; 13 bases align to TRBD2. The trim removed 0 bases at V and 1 base at J, leaving 4 bases unmatched. Germline V gene sequence: CDR1 NSQYPW, CDR2 LRSPGD (reference sequence). This CDR3 contains 18 residues. CDR3 bases read: TGCACCTGCAGTGCAGAGGACTGGGGGGGCGCGGGTGCAGAA. Amino acids: CTCSAEDWGGAGAE. The full CDR3 is CTCSAEDWGGAGAETLYF.

On this clone itself: The genes and germline here are from mouse. The missing CDR3 end, 4 residues past where the read stops, is filled in from the germline J gene. The chain has TRBV5 and TRBJ1-1; D unresolved. Germline loops: CDR1 LGHNA, CDR2 YNLKQL (reference sequence). The length of the CDR3 is 15 residues. The V end was cut by 0 bases, the J end by 0 bases, with 8 bases between. The part of the CDR3 DNA that was read is TGTGCCAGCAGCCAAGATTCCAGCTCAAACACA. It encodes CASSQDSSSNT. The CDR3 reads in full as CASSQDSSSNTEVFF.

A word on this clone: The genes are named according to mouse. Read coverage stops 4 residues before the CDR3 terminus; the germline J gene supplies the remainder. The rearrangement links TRBV1 to TRBJ2-1; D is perhaps TRBD2 (6 bases). Looked up from germline, CDR1 is NSQYPW and CDR2 is LRSPGD (reference sequence). Deletions cut 3 bases from V and 3 bases from J, with 9 bases between. The CDR3 is 14 amino acids. CDR3 bases read: TGCACCTGCAGTGCGCCTGGGGTCTATGCT. This sequence encodes CTCSAPGVYA. The CDR3 in full is CTCSAPGVYAEQFF. The whole variable domain, filled in from reference TRBV1 and TRBJ2-1, reads VTLLEQNPRWRLVPRGQAVNLRCILKNSQYPWMSWYQQDLQKQLQWLFTLRSPGDKEVKSLPGADYLATRVTDTELRLQVANMSQGRTLYCTCSAPGVYAEQFFGPGTRLTVL.

This clone was seen a few times. Germline and genes: mouse. The CDR3 end is not reached by the read, which stops 4 residues before it; the germline J gene fills it in. The rearrangement joins TRBV5 to TRBJ1-1; D gene uncertain. Germline V gene data show CDR1 as LGHNA and CDR2 as YNLKQL (reference sequence). Trimming took 4 bases from V and 4 from J, leaving 7 bases between them. The CDR3 is 12 amino acids. The CDR3 bases that were read are TGTGCCAGCAGCCCTCGAGGCACA. Residues: CASSPRGT. The complete CDR3 reads CASSPRGTEVFF.

Points on this clone: Gene labels here are mouse ones. This sample also contains other DNA sequences that code for the same CDR3. CDR3 region: CASSPQGARNSPLYF. The CDR3 bases that were read are TGTGCCAGCAGTCCACAGGGGGCGCGAAATTCGCCC. The chain couples TRBV19 to TRBJ1-6; 9 nucleotides agree with TRBD1. The DNA ends 3 residues before the CDR3 does, and the rest of the CDR3 is filled in from the germline J gene. TRBJ1-6 carries the ORF label, with uncertain function. The CDR3 covers 15 residues. The germline CDR1 and CDR2 sequences are FNHDT and SITEND (reference sequence). The V segment lost 4 bases and the J segment 7 bases; nucleotides outside the gene matches: 6.

This clone was seen a handful of times. Gene and germline names: mouse. The read stops 4 residues short of the end of the CDR3; the missing end is completed from the germline J gene. Distinct nucleotide sequences in the sample also encode this CDR3. The V call is TRBV12-1, the J call TRBJ1-2; no clear D gene. Germline V gene data show CDR1 as SGHSN and CDR2 as HYEKVE. CDR3 length: 14 amino acids. V was clipped by 1 base and J by 0 bases, with 8 bases between them. CDR3 DNA (partial): TGTGCCAGCTCTCTAACAGCTGCAAACTCC. Translated: CASSLTAANS. The whole CDR3 is CASSLTAANSDYTF.

Points on this clone: The genes are named according to mouse. The read terminates 4 residues ahead of where the CDR3 ends, so the germline J gene completes it. V and J are TRBV1 and TRBJ2-1; weak D call: TRBD1 (6 bases). V was cut by 0 bases and J by 5 bases, with 8 bases left in between. The CDR3 runs to 14 residues. The germline gives CDR1 NSQYPW, CDR2 LRSPGD (reference sequence). The part of the CDR3 DNA that was read is TGCACCTGCAGTGCAGATAACAGGGATGCT. Its translation: CTCSADNRDA. The whole CDR3 reads CTCSADNRDAEQFF.

This clone was seen a handful of times. Mouse germline and gene names are used. With the read ending 4 residues before the CDR3 end, the germline J gene is used to fill in that end. This same CDR3 is encoded by further DNA sequences in the sample. The chain couples TRBV19 to TRBJ2-2, with unresolved D. CDR1 and CDR2 (germline): FNHDT, SITEND (reference sequence). The V and J ends lost 4 bases and 0 bases respectively, with 7 bases between them. The CDR3 is 14 amino acids. The CDR3 sequence: CASSRHANTGQLYF. CDR3 DNA (partial): TGTGCCAGCAGTCGACATGCAAACACCGGG.

Comments on this clone: Mouse germline and gene names are used. Coverage ceases 4 residues before the CDR3 finishes, and the germline J gene fills in the end. Distinct nucleotide sequences in the sample also encode this CDR3. The rearrangement joins TRBV13-2 to TRBJ2-5; 7 positions agree with TRBD2. The germline gives CDR1 NNHNN, CDR2 SYGAGS (reference sequence). The CDR3 is 14 residues long. The CDR3 reads CASGDAGGKDTQYF. Partial CDR3 DNA: TGTGCCAGCGGTGATGCTGGGGGAAAAGAC.

As regards this clone: The gene names given are mouse names. The CDR3 end falls 4 residues outside the read, so it is completed with the germline J gene. The V gene is TRBV13-2, the J gene TRBJ2-2, with 7 bases that match TRBD1. This CDR3 contains 14 residues. V shed 5 bases and J 5 bases; nucleotides not matched to a gene: 6. Germline CDR1 is NNHNN and CDR2 is SYGAGS (reference sequence). The chain's CDR3 is CASGPTGLTGQLYF. The CDR3 bases that were read are TGTGCCAGCGGCCCGACAGGGCTGACCGGG.

Concerning this clone itself: Any gene name here is a mouse gene name. The CDR3 extends 4 residues past the end of the read, so its final part is completed from the germline J gene. The chain is built from TRBV19 and TRBJ2-5, with 8 nucleotides matching TRBD1. The germline V gene has CDR1 FNHDT and CDR2 SITEND (reference sequence). The CDR3 runs 14 residues. CDR3 DNA, as far as it was read: TGTGCCAGCAGTATGGGGGGACAGGTGGAC. This gives the protein CASSMGGQVD. The full CDR3 sequence reads CASSMGGQVDTQYF.

For this clone: Mouse germline and gene names are used. Read data end 4 residues before the CDR3 end; the end is taken from the germline J gene. This chain connects TRBV13-1 to TRBJ2-3, with 9 bases matching TRBD2. Germline-derived CDR1 and CDR2 are NSHNY and SYGAGN. J lost 1 base, V lost 0 bases, and 9 bases had no gene match. The CDR3 runs to 18 residues. The sequenced CDR3 bases are TGTGCCAGCAGTGATGCCGGGACTGGGACGAGTGGTGCAGAA. Translated: CASSDAGTGTSGAE. The complete CDR3 sequence is CASSDAGTGTSGAETLYF.

As for this clone: Mouse gene names and germline throughout. The read ends 4 residues early relative to the CDR3; the germline J gene fills the gap. Other nucleotide sequences in the sample specify the same CDR3. V usage is TRBV13-2 and J usage is TRBJ2-1; 10 bases line up with TRBD2. The CDR3 spans 15 residues. Unmatched junction bases numbered 1, after V lost 0 bases and J lost 4 bases. Germline V gene sequence: CDR1 NNHNN, CDR2 SYGAGS (reference sequence). CDR3 residues: CASGDAGLGYAEQFF. CDR3 bases read: TGTGCCAGCGGTGATGCGGGACTGGGGTATGCT.

This clone has ten or more counts. The germline and genes are mouse ones. The CDR3 end falls 4 residues outside the read, so it is completed with the germline J gene. Other DNA variants within this sample encode the same CDR3. The genes are TRBV1 and TRBJ2-1; 8 bases are a match to TRBD1. The J segment lost 0 bases and the V segment lost 0 bases, leaving 1 base of the junction unmatched. The CDR3 consists of 16 residues. CDR1 NSQYPW and CDR2 LRSPGD come from the germline V gene (reference sequence). The CDR3: CTCSAEGTGNYAEQFF. The DNA read from the CDR3 is TGCACCTGCAGTGCAGAGGGGACAGGTAACTATGCT.

Details on this clone: The germline and genes are mouse ones. Other DNA variants within this sample encode the same CDR3. Incomplete CDR3 DNA: TGTGCTAGCAGTAGACAGGGGGGA. This sequence encodes CASSRQGG. The CDR3 in its entirety is CASSRQGGEVFF. The chain is built from TRBV17 and TRBJ1-1, with TRBD1 identical over 7 bases. The CDR3 is cut off 4 residues early in the read; its end comes from the germline J gene. The CDR3 sequence is 12 residues long. Germline values: CDR1 MNHDT, CDR2 YYDKIL.

This clone showed up many times. Gene and germline names: mouse. The read terminates 4 residues before the CDR3 end, so the remaining end is supplied by the germline J gene. The same CDR3 arises from other DNA sequences in this sample as well. This chain uses TRBV13-1 with TRBJ2-2, with D maybe TRBD1 (5 bases). V lost 0 bases and J 0 bases, leaving 9 bases between the germline ends. Germline-derived CDR1 and CDR2 are NSHNY and SYGAGN. The CDR3 extends over 16 amino acids. Incomplete CDR3 DNA: TGTGCCAGCAGTGATGCTAGGACAACAAACACCGGG. This gives the protein CASSDARTTNTG. The full CDR3 reads CASSDARTTNTGQLYF.

This clone has more than one count but fewer than ten. Genes here carry mouse names. Sequencing ends 4 residues short of the CDR3 end; the germline J gene provides the rest. Other DNA sequences in the sample encode the same CDR3. The rearrangement uses TRBV5 and TRBJ2-2, with D possibly matching TRBD2 (6 bases). The CDR3 has 15 residues. Germline CDR1 is LGHNA and CDR2 is YNLKQL (reference sequence). V was trimmed by 3 bases and J by 0 bases, leaving 8 bases between them. Partial CDR3 DNA: TGTGCCAGCAGCCATGGGGGAGCAAACACCGGG. Its translation: CASSHGGANTG. The CDR3 in full is CASSHGGANTGQLYF.